Listed below are T cell receptor beta chains from one sample, sequenced in a study of blood T cell repertoires in COVID-19. This table comes from immunoSEQ multiplex PCR, and its TCRdb copy is limited to in-frame clones, with some not included. This table holds about 320,000 clones, 87% found once. The sample taken for sequencing was PBMCs or T cells enriched from blood (not recorded which). The origin of the receptors is a woman between 18 and 30 years old who had recovered from COVID-19. CDR3s include the opening cysteine and the closing phenylalanine or tryptophan.

J gene: TRBJ1-2
V gene: TRBV6-5
CDR3 protein: CASSIQGGGFYGYTF

J gene: TRBJ1-2
V gene: TRBV5-1
CDR3 protein: CASSLGPRTGYLDYGYTF

J gene: TRBJ1-5
V gene: TRBV18
CDR3 protein: CASSRTGNSGNQPQHF

J gene: TRBJ1-6
V gene: TRBV5-6
CDR3 protein: CASSLQGVHSPLHF

J gene: TRBJ1-3
V gene: TRBV7-8
CDR3 protein: CASSQGDPRNTIYF

J gene: TRBJ2-7
V gene: TRBV7-8
CDR3 protein: CASSLTGGGYEQYF

J gene: TRBJ1-4
V gene: TRBV9
CDR3 protein: CASSVTGSTNEKLFF

J gene: TRBJ2-2
V gene: TRBV15
CDR3 protein: CATSRAGPGQGSGELFF

J gene: TRBJ1-6
V gene: TRBV12-3/TRBV12-4
CDR3 protein: CASSLLEDSPLHF

J gene: TRBJ2-1
V gene: TRBV7-2
CDR3 protein: CASSLVLAGANQLFF

J gene: TRBJ2-7
V gene: TRBV4-1
CDR3 protein: CASSQPRDSDEYEQYF

J gene: TRBJ2-1
V gene: TRBV9
CDR3 protein: CASSVGDGRALNEQFF

J gene: TRBJ2-2
V gene: TRBV6-5
CDR3 protein: CASSFSVGGNTGELFF

J gene: TRBJ1-4
V gene: TRBV20-1
CDR3 protein: CSVTDLEKLFF

J gene: TRBJ2-5
V gene: TRBV4-1
CDR3 protein: CASSQGALAGGPLTQYF

J gene: TRBJ2-3
V gene: TRBV5-6
CDR3 protein: CASSFYRGFLSLGTDTQYF

J gene: TRBJ2-7
V gene: TRBV28
CDR3 protein: CASSSNTRLADAYEQYF

J gene: TRBJ2-7
V gene: TRBV28
CDR3 protein: CASSIWAGGSYEQYF

J gene: TRBJ1-6
V gene: TRBV19
CDR3 protein: CASSPRQGNSPLHF

J gene: TRBJ1-1
V gene: TRBV19
CDR3 protein: CASSRDSNTEAFF

J gene: TRBJ2-5
V gene: TRBV19
CDR3 protein: CASSIVGGQETQYF

J gene: TRBJ2-7
V gene: TRBV27
CDR3 protein: CASSSAGTRYEQYF

J gene: TRBJ1-3
V gene: TRBV21-1
CDR3 protein: CASSKGSSGNTIYF

J gene: TRBJ1-1
V gene: TRBV10-1
CDR3 protein: CASRPPKTAYEAFF

J gene: TRBJ1-1
V gene: TRBV28
CDR3 protein: CASRRPGGKAFF

J gene: TRBJ1-1
V gene: TRBV19
CDR3 protein: CASEGDRTVHTEAFF

J gene: TRBJ1-1
V gene: TRBV30
CDR3 protein: CAWSVRGGTEAFF

J gene: TRBJ2-7
V gene: TRBV21-1
CDR3 protein: CASRGQVVKGDSYEQYF